This passage covers 14 T cell receptor beta chains from one sample sequenced in a study of regulatory T cells in long-lasting Graves disease (dated by TCRdb to the early 2020s). Receptor amplification or capture employed multiplex PCR. Reads for this sample came from an Illumina HiSeq 4000. CDR3 regions were amplified by Arm-PCR with iRepertoire HTBI primers to construct TCR beta libraries. In TCRdb, the public reads were trimmed at Q25 with fastp and aligned with MiXCR, with productive beta chains retained. Rows are unified per CDR3 protein, each entry keeping the most common DNA and genes. Across this sample there are hundreds of thousands of distinct CDR3 sequences, with roughly 17% seen only once. In total, the top ten clones hold roughly 27% of the sample. The sample's time point label, in plain terms: newly diagnosed GD, antithyroid drugs for less than 3 months. For both TCR sequencing and RNA sequencing, RNA was extracted from PBMCs using TRIzol.

In addition, the sample was reused for a study of T cells in Graves' hyperthyroidism and ophthalmopathy.

Sequencing was performed on peripheral blood mononuclear cells (PBMCs), taken at new diagnosis, from a patient treated with antithyroid drugs. The receptors originated from a middle-aged man with Graves disease. Donor details come from another sample of the same person, matched by shared clones.

This clonotype was seen a handful of times. This CDR3 reads CASSKFRDRDYGYTF. CDR3 in DNA: TGTGCCAGCTCAAAGTTCCGGGACAGGGATTATGGCTACACCTTC. This chain uses TRBV18 with TRBJ1-2; 9 positions match TRBD1. The CDR3 totals 15 residues. The J segment lost 5 bases and the V segment lost 5 bases, leaving 9 bases of the junction unmatched. The germline V gene encodes CDR1 KGHSH and CDR2 LQKENI.

This clonotype was seen ten or more times. The chain links TRBV11-3 to TRBJ1-6, with 7 positions matching TRBD1. The germline V gene encodes CDR1 SGHNT and CDR2 YENEEA. The CDR3 runs to 13 residues. With V trimmed by 4 bases and J by 6 bases, 0 bases remained unmatched. CDR3 bases: TGTGCCAGCAGCTCAGGGGGTAATTCACCCCTCCACTTT. It is translated as CASSSGGNSPLHF.

This clonotype was detected a few times. V gene TRBV25-1 combines with J gene TRBJ1-2; no clear D. The CDR3 is made up of 13 amino acids. Deletions cut 6 bases from V and 8 bases from J, with 16 bases between. Germline CDR1 MGHDK, CDR2 SYGVNS. CDR3 nucleotides: TGTGCCAGCAGATTTTCGGCAGGCGGGGGCTACACCTTC. It codes for CASRFSAGGGYTF.

The rearrangement uses TRBV29-1 and TRBJ2-2; D gene unclear. The CDR3 has 13 amino acids. V was clipped by 7 bases and J by 1 base, with 10 bases between them. Germline CDR1 is SQVTM and CDR2 is ANQGSEA. The CDR3 sequence: CSARRMNTGELFF. The CDR3 coding sequence is TGCAGCGCTCGACGGATGAACACCGGGGAGCTGTTTTTT.

This clonotype was recorded at least ten times. For the CDR3, the DNA is TGCGCCAGCAGCTTGCGCACCACCGGGGAGCTGTTTTTT. Translating gives CASSLRTTGELFF. This rearrangement joins TRBV5-1 to TRBJ2-2; no reliable D call. V was pared by 1 base and J by 4 bases, with 5 bases between. CDR1 and CDR2 from the germline V gene are SGHRS and YFSETQ. The CDR3 covers 13 residues.

Ten or more counts support this clonotype. V gene TRBV4-2 combines with J gene TRBJ2-5, with 10 bases fitting TRBD2. The ends lost 3 bases at V and 5 bases at J; junction bases unmatched: 6. The CDR3 is made up of 15 amino acids. Germline-derived CDR1 and CDR2 are LGHNA and YNFKEQ. The CDR3 DNA is TGTGCCAGCAGCCATGGTAGCGGGGGGTTCGAGACCCAGTACTTC. The encoded protein is CASSHGSGGFETQYF.

This clonotype was observed many times. V is TRBV5-1 and J is TRBJ2-2, with D hard to call. Germline CDR1 is SGHRS and CDR2 is YFSETQ. The CDR3 consists of 15 residues. V lost 4 bases and J 1 base, leaving 11 bases between the germline ends. The CDR3 sequence: CASSLLSVNTGELFF. CDR3 DNA sequence: TGCGCCAGCAGCCTACTCTCAGTGAACACCGGGGAGCTGTTTTTT.

Here the CDR3 reads CASSLGLAGHEQFF. CDR3 nucleotide sequence: TGTGCCAGCAGCTTGGGACTAGCGGGGCATGAGCAGTTCTTC. The chain is built from TRBV3-1 and TRBJ2-1; TRBD2 agrees at 13 bases. CDR3 length equals 14 residues. Germline V gene sequence: CDR1 LGHDT, CDR2 YNNKEL (reference sequence). J lost 8 bases, V lost 5 bases, and 3 bases had no gene match.

This clonotype was recorded many times. The J gene is TRBJ2-7, the V gene TRBV7-8; 8 nucleotides line up with TRBD1. This CDR3 is 14 amino acids long. Germline CDR1 reads SGHVS; CDR2 reads FQNEAQ. V lost 2 bases and J lost 5; bases outside the gene matches: 5. The CDR3 loop reads CASSLRTGIHEQYF. The CDR3 coding sequence is TGTGCCAGCAGCTTAAGGACAGGGATCCACGAGCAGTACTTC.

There are many counts of this clonotype. The chain combines TRBV18 with TRBJ1-1; TRBD1 matches at 9 bases. CDR1 KGHSH and CDR2 LQKENI come from the germline V gene. With V trimmed by 2 bases and J by 0 bases, 4 bases remained unmatched. This CDR3 is 16 amino acids long. This chain's CDR3 is CASSPGQGRLNTEAFF. The DNA for the CDR3 is TGTGCCAGCTCACCAGGACAGGGGCGCCTGAACACTGAAGCTTTCTTT.

This clonotype turned up a few times. The chain combines TRBV19 with TRBJ1-1; D possibly corresponds to TRBD1 (5 bases). Germline assignment: CDR1 LNHDA and CDR2 SQIVND (reference sequence). There are 13 residues in the CDR3. Trimming left V 7 bases short and J 5 bases short, with 14 bases between. The CDR3 loop is CASTEQRGTEAFF. For the CDR3, the DNA is TGTGCCAGTACCGAACAGAGGGGTACTGAAGCTTTCTTT.

This clonotype was counted many times. This chain joins TRBV28 and TRBJ2-3; 8 bases map to TRBD2. The J segment lost 1 base and the V segment lost 3 bases, leaving 3 bases of the junction unmatched. Germline V lookup: CDR1 MDHEN, CDR2 SYDVKM. The CDR3 is made up of 15 amino acids. The CDR3 DNA reads TGTGCCAGCAGTTTCTTGCGGGGGGGCACAGATACGCAGTATTTT. Translation: CASSFLRGGTDTQYF.

This clonotype came up a few times. V gene TRBV28 combines with J gene TRBJ2-2, with D perhaps given as TRBD1 or TRBD2 (5 bases each). V was clipped by 8 bases and J by 8 bases, with 15 bases between them. The CDR3 sequence is 13 residues long. Germline CDR1 MDHEN, CDR2 SYDVKM. This CDR3 is CASWGRTSGELFF. CDR3 nucleotide sequence: TGTGCCAGCTGGGGACGGACATCAGGGGAGCTGTTTTTT.

This clonotype came up a few times. The V and J genes are TRBV2 and TRBJ2-2; D may be TRBD1 (6 bases). V was trimmed by 1 base and J by 6 bases, leaving 18 bases between them. Germline lookup yields CDR1 SNHLY and CDR2 FYNNEI. This CDR3 is 17 amino acids long. The CDR3 nucleotides are TGTGCCAGCAGTGAAGTATCGAACAGGGCAACACCCGGGGAGCTGTTTTTT. It codes for CASSEVSNRATPGELFF. Variable domain in full (rest from reference TRBV2 and TRBJ2-2): EPEVTQTPSHQVTQMGQEVILRCVPISNHLYFYWYRQILGQKVEFLVSFYNNEISEKSEIFDDQFSVERPDGSNFTLKIRSTKLEDSAMYFCASSEVSNRATPGELFFGEGSRLTVL.